This TCR beta chain was found in a study of technical replicates of blood from a few donors. Sequencing was performed with immunoSEQ multiplex PCR; in TCRdb, only in-frame clones are kept and a portion is missing. The sample shows some 57,000 clones, 97% of them seen only once. V was trimmed by 3 bases and J by 8 bases, leaving 12 bases between them. The CDR3 totals 13 residues. In germline, CDR1 is MDHEN, CDR2 SYDVKM. The receptor was derived from a human donor in good health. J is TRBJ2-3 and V is TRBV28; weak D call: TRBD2 (5 bases). The sequenced sample consisted of T cells isolated from PBMCs. The CDR3 coding sequence is TGTGCCAGCAGTTTTGGGGTACGGGGTACGCAGTATTTT. Translation gives CASSFGVRGTQYF.